The rows below give T cell receptor beta chains drawn from one sample of a study of cytomegalovirus exposure and HLA in healthy donors. Generated by immunoSEQ multiplex PCR, the TCRdb table keeps only in-frame clones and is missing some. The data contain about 140,000 clones, roughly 80% of them singletons. The sample taken for sequencing was PBMCs. The receptors were gathered from a woman between 35 and 50 years old in good health and CMV-seropositive. Each CDR3 is given with its conserved first and last residue. The D gene is left open where the match is weak. A clone size is listed for some rows: how often the clone was seen (once, few, many), or a class if it is expanded.

V,size,J,D,CDR3,DNA
TRBV7-2,once,TRBJ1-5,-,CASSLPGSNQPQHF,TGTGCCAGCAGCTTACCGGGGAGCAATCAGCCCCAGCATTTT
TRBV7-6,once,TRBJ2-7,-,CASSLVDDSTYEQYF,TGTGCCAGCAGCTTAGTTGATGACTCGACCTACGAGCAGTACTTC
TRBV28,-,TRBJ2-3,TRBD2,CASSTTSGITDTQYF,TGTGCCAGCAGTACGACTAGCGGAATCACAGATACGCAGTATTTT
TRBV2,-,TRBJ2-2,-,CASRVDRSKLFF,TGTGCCAGCAGGGTTGACAGGAGTAAACTGTTTTTT
TRBV2,-,TRBJ1-2,TRBD1,CASSSPGGAGYGYTF,TGTGCCAGCAGTTCCCCAGGGGGCGCGGGCTATGGCTACACCTTC
TRBV6-6,once,TRBJ2-7,-,CASSPGQRVYEQYF,TGTGCCAGCAGCCCGGGACAGCGGGTCTACGAGCAGTACTTC
TRBV5-8,-,TRBJ1-5,-,CASSWAGQPQHF,TGTGCCAGCAGCTGGGCGGGTCAGCCCCAGCATTTT
TRBV4-3,-,TRBJ1-6,-,CASSDIGGGNSPLHF,TGCGCCAGCAGCGACATAGGGGGGGGAAATTCACCCCTCCACTTT
TRBV9,-,TRBJ2-7,TRBD1,CASSSRQGASTYEQYF,TGTGCCAGCAGCTCGCGACAGGGGGCTAGTACCTACGAGCAGTACTTC
TRBV28,-,TRBJ2-3,-,CASSAAYSTDTQYF,TGTGCCAGCAGTGCGGCCTACAGCACAGATACGCAGTATTTT